This T cell receptor (beta chain) was profiled in a study of metastatic and nonmetastatic thyroid tumors. Many counts were recorded for this clone. In the original processing: What underpinned the distant-metastasis classifier for papillary thyroid cancer was the set of CDR3 differences across clinicopathological groups. TCRdb reprocessed the PCR reads using MiXCR. TCRdb, not the authors, supplied the V and J calls. The table lists 15,000 to 20,000 clones, 30% to 35% of them singletons. There were no patients who had received any treatment before thyroid surgery. V lost 8 bases to trimming and J lost 3 bases, with 16 bases between them. The germline gives CDR1 SQVTM, CDR2 ANQGSEA. The CDR3 extends over 13 amino acids.

The sequence was collected from a female donor with papillary thyroid cancer or a benign thyroid nodule (not recorded which). Some clones in this sample may be carry-over from other donors' samples. Source material: tumor tissue. The chain couples TRBV29-1 to TRBJ1-1, with D hard to call. CDR3 region: CSILKGGYTEAFF. DNA of the CDR3: TGCAGCATACTCAAGGGAGGTTACACTGAAGCTTTCTTT. Full variable domain (missing parts from reference TRBV29-1 and TRBJ1-1): SAVISQKPSRDICQRGTSLTIQCQVDSQVTMMFWYRQQPGQSLTLIATANQGSEATYESGFVIDKFPISRPNLTFSTLTVSNMSPEDSSIYLCSILKGGYTEAFFGQGTRLTVV.